This T cell receptor (beta chain) was sequenced during a study of T cell repertoires in cytomegalovirus infection. Study information: Well-studied HLA-B-restricted epitopes and recently identified HLA-C-restricted epitopes of CMV were both used in the study.

To note about this clonotype: Its antigen is still unknown.

TCRdb recomputed calls from the reads with MiXCR, one row per CDR3 protein. The sample consists of over 250,000 distinct CDR3 sequences, roughly 21% of them appearing once. The CDR3 has 14 amino acids. Losses at the gene ends were 3 bases for V and 8 bases for J; bases not matched to a gene: 7. Germline V gives CDR1 SGHTA, CDR2 FQGNSA. This TCR came from a human donor in good health (CMV status not recorded). Some clones in this sample may be carry-over from other donors' samples. Sequenced here: cultured PBMCs, sampled from culture after CMV antigen stimulation. V is TRBV7-2 and J is TRBJ2-1; 7 bases are shared with TRBD2. Here the CDR3 DNA reads TGTGCCAGCAGCTTGGGGGGGAGTAACGATGAGCAGTTCTTC. Translating it yields CASSLGGSNDEQFF.